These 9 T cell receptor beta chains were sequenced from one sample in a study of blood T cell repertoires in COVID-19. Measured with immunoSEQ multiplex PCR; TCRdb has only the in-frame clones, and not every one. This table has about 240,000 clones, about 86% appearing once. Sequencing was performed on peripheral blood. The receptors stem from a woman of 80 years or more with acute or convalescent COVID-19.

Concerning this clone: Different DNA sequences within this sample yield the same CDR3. This CDR3 is CASRRDSNQPQHF. In DNA, the CDR3 is TGTGCCAGCAGGAGGGATAGCAATCAGCCCCAGCATTTT. V usage is TRBV2 and J usage is TRBJ1-5; D uncertain. Per the germline V gene, CDR1 is SNHLY and CDR2 is FYNNEI. The V end lost 6 bases, the J end lost 0 bases, and 6 bases lay between the germline ends. CDR3 length equals 13 residues.

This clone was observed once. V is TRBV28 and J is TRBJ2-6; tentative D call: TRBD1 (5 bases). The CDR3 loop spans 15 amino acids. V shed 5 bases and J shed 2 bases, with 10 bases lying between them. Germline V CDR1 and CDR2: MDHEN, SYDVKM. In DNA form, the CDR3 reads TGTGCCAGCAGTCAGGGTGGAGCTGGGGCCAACGTCCTGACTTTC. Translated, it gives CASSQGGAGANVLTF.

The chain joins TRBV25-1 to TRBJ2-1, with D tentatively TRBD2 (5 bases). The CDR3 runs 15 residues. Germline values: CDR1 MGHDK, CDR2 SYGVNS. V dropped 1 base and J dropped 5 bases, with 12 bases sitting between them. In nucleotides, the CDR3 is TGTGCCAGCAGTGAATGGGGTCGGGGAAACAATGAGCAGTTCTTC. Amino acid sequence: CASSEWGRGNNEQFF.

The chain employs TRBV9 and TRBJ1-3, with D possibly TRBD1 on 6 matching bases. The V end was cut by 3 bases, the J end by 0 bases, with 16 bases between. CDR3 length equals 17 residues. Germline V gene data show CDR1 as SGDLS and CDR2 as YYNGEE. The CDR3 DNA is TGTGCCAGCAGCGGGGCAAGGAGAGGGGGCTCTGGAAACACCATATATTTT. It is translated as CASSGARRGGSGNTIYF. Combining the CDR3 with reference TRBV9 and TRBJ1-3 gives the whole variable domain DSGVTQTPKHLITATGQRVTLRCSPRSGDLSVYWYQQSLDQGLQFLIQYYNGEERAKGNILERFSAQQFPDLHSELNLSSLELGDSALYFCASSGARRGGSGNTIYFGEGSWLTVV.

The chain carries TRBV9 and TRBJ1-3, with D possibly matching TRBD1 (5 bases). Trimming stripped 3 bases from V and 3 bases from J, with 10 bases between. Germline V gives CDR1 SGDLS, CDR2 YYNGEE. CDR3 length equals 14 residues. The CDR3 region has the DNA TGTGCCAGCAGCGGCGACAGTTATGGAAACACCATATATTTT. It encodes CASSGDSYGNTIYF.

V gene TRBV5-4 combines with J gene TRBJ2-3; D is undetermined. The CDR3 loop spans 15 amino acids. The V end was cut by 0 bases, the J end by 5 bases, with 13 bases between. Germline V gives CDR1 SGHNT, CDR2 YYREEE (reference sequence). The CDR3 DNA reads TGTGCCAGCAGCTTGGGAGGTTATGGTCGAGATACGCAGTATTTT. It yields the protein CASSLGGYGRDTQYF.

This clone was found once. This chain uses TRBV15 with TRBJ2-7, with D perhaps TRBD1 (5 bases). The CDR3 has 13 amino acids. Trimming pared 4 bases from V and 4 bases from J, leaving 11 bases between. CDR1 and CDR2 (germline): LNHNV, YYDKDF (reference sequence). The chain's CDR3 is CATSTTQGYEQYF. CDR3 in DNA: TGTGCCACCAGCACGACGCAGGGTTACGAGCAGTACTTC. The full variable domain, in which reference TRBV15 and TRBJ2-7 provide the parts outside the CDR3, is DAMVIQNPRYQVTQFGKPVTLSCSQTLNHNVMYWYQQKSSQAPKLLFHYYDKDFNNEADTPDNFQSRRPNTSFCFLDIRSPGLGDTAMYLCATSTTQGYEQYFGPGTRLTVT.

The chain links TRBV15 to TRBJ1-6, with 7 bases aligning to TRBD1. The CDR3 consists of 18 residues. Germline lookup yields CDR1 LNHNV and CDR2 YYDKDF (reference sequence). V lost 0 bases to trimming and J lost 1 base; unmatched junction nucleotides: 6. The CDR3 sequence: CATSRDPPGQSYNSPLHF. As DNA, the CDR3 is TGTGCCACCAGCAGAGACCCCCCGGGACAGTCCTATAATTCACCCCTCCACTTT.

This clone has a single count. CDR3 sequence reads: CASSIGGAVLETQYF. The CDR3 DNA follows: TGTGCCAGTAGTATAGGGGGCGCTGTACTGGAGACCCAGTACTTC. V usage is TRBV19 and J usage is TRBJ2-5, with D possibly TRBD1 on 5 matching bases. CDR3 length equals 15 residues. With 1 base removed from V and 5 bases from J, the gap between germline ends came to 14 bases. Germline loops: CDR1 LNHDA, CDR2 SQIVND (reference sequence).